Below are 31 T cell receptor beta chains sequenced from a single sample in a study of control samples from healthy donors and cancer patients. Profiling relied on immunoSEQ multiplex PCR, and the TCRdb table lists in-frame clones only, not all of them. This repertoire shows 150,000 or so clones, around 88% found once; its top ten account for roughly 1.7%. The sequenced sample consisted of blood. The receptors originated from a man aged 18 to 30 in good health.

The chain recombines TRBV4-3 with TRBJ2-5, with TRBD2 matching 9 bases. CDR1 and CDR2 from the germline V gene are LGHNA and YSLEER. The length of the CDR3 is 17 residues. V gave up 3 bases and J gave up 2 bases; unmatched junction bases: 10. In DNA form, the CDR3 reads TGCGCCAGCAGCCATGGGGTAGCGGGGGCCCTTCAAGAGACCCAGTACTTC. Its translation is CASSHGVAGALQETQYF.

The CDR3 sequence: CASSGQGDSSTEAFF. As DNA, the CDR3 is TGTGCCAGCAGCGGACAGGGGGACAGCTCCACTGAAGCTTTCTTT. The chain combines TRBV9 with TRBJ1-1, with 9 bases fitting TRBD1. This CDR3 contains 15 residues. The germline V gene has CDR1 SGDLS and CDR2 YYNGEE. With V trimmed by 3 bases and J by 4 bases, 7 bases remained unmatched.

The rearrangement uses TRBV5-6 and TRBJ1-3; no definite D call. Trimming removed 2 bases from V and 4 bases from J, with 7 bases in between. Germline V CDR1 and CDR2: SGHDT, YYEEEE. This CDR3 contains 13 residues. As DNA, the CDR3 is TGTGCCAGCAGCTTAACGGAGGGAAACACCATATATTTT. Its protein product is CASSLTEGNTIYF.

The chain employs TRBV9 and TRBJ2-7; TRBD2 matches 8 bases. This CDR3 is built from 16 residues. Losses at the gene ends were 0 bases for V and 2 bases for J; bases not matched to a gene: 7. Germline lookup yields CDR1 SGDLS and CDR2 YYNGEE. The CDR3 region is CASSVGVSGATYEQYF. The CDR3 nucleotides read TGTGCCAGCAGCGTAGGAGTTAGCGGGGCCACCTACGAGCAGTACTTC.

The rearrangement uses TRBV3-1 (or the pseudogene TRBV3-2) and TRBJ1-4; 8 bases map to TRBD1. The germline gives CDR1 LGHDT, CDR2 YNNKEL (reference sequence). The V segment lost 1 base and the J segment 8 bases; nucleotides outside the gene matches: 6. CDR3 length: 15 amino acids. For the CDR3, the DNA is TGTGCCAGCAGCCAAGGCGGGACAGGATCAGAAAAACTGTTTTTT. Amino acid sequence: CASSQGGTGSEKLFF.

The chain carries TRBV10-1 and TRBJ2-7; TRBD1 matches at 9 bases. V shed 7 bases, J shed 3 bases, and the junction held 10 bases outside the gene matches. Germline CDR1 is WNHNN and CDR2 is SYGVQD (reference sequence). The length of the CDR3 is 15 residues. In nucleotides, the CDR3 is TGCGCCAGCACAAAGACAGGGGGGAAAAACTACGAGCAGTACTTC. Its protein is CASTKTGGKNYEQYF.

The V and J genes are TRBV5-1 and TRBJ2-1; D not resolved. Deletions cut 5 bases from V and 0 bases from J, with 9 bases between. This CDR3 comprises 14 residues. Germline loops: CDR1 SGHRS, CDR2 YFSETQ. The CDR3 protein is CASRRESSYNEQFF. CDR3 DNA: TGCGCCAGCAGAAGGGAAAGCTCCTACAATGAGCAGTTCTTC.

This clone was observed a single time. The chain employs TRBV7-3 and TRBJ1-1; D gene uncertain. With 2 bases removed from V and 1 base from J, the gap between germline ends came to 2 bases. The length of the CDR3 is 12 residues. The germline CDR1 and CDR2 sequences are SGHTA and FQGTGA. CDR3 protein: CASSLSNTEAFF. Written as DNA, the CDR3 is TGTGCCAGCAGCTTATCGAACACTGAAGCTTTCTTT. The full variable domain, with the rest looked up from reference TRBV7-3 and TRBJ1-1, is GAGVSQTPSNKVTEKGKYVELRCDPISGHTALYWYRQSLGQGPEFLIYFQGTGAADDSGLPNDRFFAVRPEGSVSTLKIQRTERGDSAVYLCASSLSNTEAFFGQGTRLTVV.

This sequence joins TRBV7-3 and TRBJ2-1, with 10 positions matching TRBD2. Trimming cost V 1 base and J 5 bases; bases outside gene matches: 2. CDR1 SGHTA and CDR2 FQGTGA come from the germline V gene. This CDR3 is built from 15 residues. CDR3 loop: CASSLSLAGDNEQFF. The CDR3 nucleotides read TGTGCCAGCAGCTTAAGCCTAGCGGGGGACAATGAGCAGTTCTTC.

In the case of this clone: At one of its ends the junction is not consistent with the germline gene, which may arise from a read error. The rearrangement uses TRBV7-7 and TRBJ1-3, with D unclear. The CDR3 has 15 residues. The V gene's germline CDR1 is SSHAT and CDR2 FNYEAQ (reference sequence). The CDR3 DNA follows: TGTGCTAGCAGCTTAACTCCTTCAGCTGGAAACACCATATATTTT. As protein: CASSLTPSAGNTIYF.

The chain has TRBV10-1 and TRBJ2-7; unclear D gene. With 7 bases removed from V and 3 bases from J, the gap between germline ends came to 10 bases. CDR1 and CDR2 (germline): WNHNN, SYGVQD (reference sequence). This CDR3 comprises 12 residues. The CDR3 DNA reads as TGCGCCAGCAAGGACGGCCACTACGAGCAGTACTTC. This encodes CASKDGHYEQYF.

The chain uses TRBV11-2 and TRBJ2-5; TRBD1 matches 10 bases. Germline CDR1 reads SGHAT; CDR2 reads FQNNGV. V lost 0 bases to trimming and J lost 3 bases; unmatched junction nucleotides: 10. This CDR3 contains 18 residues. The CDR3: CASSLDGFDRGLKETQYF. The CDR3 region has the DNA TGTGCCAGCAGCTTAGACGGATTCGACAGGGGGCTGAAAGAGACCCAGTACTTC.

The J gene is TRBJ1-2, the V gene TRBV10-3, with 7 bases that match TRBD1. V trimming: 4 bases; J trimming: 7 bases; junction bases outside the gene matches: 6. There are 13 residues in the CDR3. Germline V CDR1 and CDR2: ENHRY, SYGVKD. The CDR3 region has the DNA TGTGCCATCAGTGGGAAGGGACAGTTTGGCTACACCTTC. Translation gives CAISGKGQFGYTF.

J is TRBJ2-1 and V is TRBV4-3, with D unresolved. The V end lost 0 bases, the J end lost 0 bases, and 9 bases lay between the germline ends. CDR3 size: 16 residues. Germline values: CDR1 LGHNA, CDR2 YSLEER. The CDR3 protein is CASSQEIKGSYNEQFF. The CDR3 coding sequence is TGCGCCAGCAGCCAAGAGATAAAGGGCTCCTACAATGAGCAGTTCTTC.

The CDR3 loop reads CAISESGGSGANVLTF. CDR3 in DNA: TGTGCCATCAGTGAGTCGGGGGGCTCTGGGGCCAACGTCCTGACTTTC. The V call is TRBV10-3, the J call TRBJ2-6, with D possibly TRBD2 on 6 matching bases. Germline V gene lookup returns CDR1 ENHRY and CDR2 SYGVKD. V lost 0 bases and J lost 0, with 6 bases in between. CDR3 length: 16 residues.

This clone has just one count. The J gene is TRBJ1-4, the V gene TRBV7-8; 7 nucleotides align to TRBD1. This CDR3 contains 15 residues. The germline gives CDR1 SGHVS, CDR2 FQNEAQ. V lost 5 bases and J lost 7; bases outside the gene matches: 10. The CDR3 nucleotides read TGTGCCAGCAGCCTAGAGACAGGGCACGGTGAAAAACTGTTTTTT. Protein product: CASSLETGHGEKLFF.

This clone is a singleton in its sample. The junction departs from the called germline gene at one end, perhaps through a read error. CDR3 region: CASSLRNGGGGIF. The CDR3 DNA follows: TGTGCCAGCAGCTTAAGGAATGGCGGCGGGGGAATCTTC. V usage is TRBV7-9 and J usage is TRBJ2-1; 7 bases map to TRBD2. CDR3 size: 13 residues. From germline, CDR1 is SEHNR and CDR2 FQNEAQ (reference sequence).

The chain carries TRBV11-2 and TRBJ2-5; D is ambiguous. The germline V gene has CDR1 SGHAT and CDR2 FQNNGV. The CDR3 runs to 12 residues. V dropped 3 bases and J dropped 5 bases, with 7 bases sitting between them. The CDR3 nucleotides are TGTGCCAGCAGCTTTAACCGGGAGACCCAGTACTTC. It yields the protein CASSFNRETQYF.

This rearrangement joins TRBV5-1 to TRBJ2-5, with 10 bases aligning to TRBD2. CDR3 size: 16 residues. Per the germline V gene, CDR1 is SGHRS and CDR2 is YFSETQ. The V segment lost 4 bases and the J segment 5 bases; nucleotides outside the gene matches: 11. The CDR3 protein is CASSITPGLARETQYF. CDR3 DNA: TGCGCCAGCAGCATCACACCGGGACTAGCGAGGGAGACCCAGTACTTC.

V gene TRBV18 combines with J gene TRBJ1-1, with D perhaps TRBD1 (6 bases). The CDR3 runs 13 residues. Trimming stripped 7 bases from V and 5 bases from J, with 14 bases between. Germline V lookup: CDR1 KGHSH, CDR2 LQKENI. The CDR3 reads CASLMGGYTEAFF. CDR3 DNA sequence: TGTGCCAGCTTAATGGGGGGCTATACTGAAGCTTTCTTT.

This sequence joins TRBV19 and TRBJ2-2, with TRBD2 matching over 7 bases. This CDR3 region has 15 residues. Germline V CDR1 and CDR2: LNHDA, SQIVND (reference sequence). The V gene end was trimmed by 5 bases and the J gene end by 0 bases; junction bases not matched to a gene: 3. Here the CDR3 DNA reads TGTGCCAGTAGTGCAAGCGGGGCGAACACCGGGGAGCTGTTTTTT. Translation gives CASSASGANTGELFF.

The J gene is TRBJ2-1, the V gene TRBV7-2; D is unresolved. The CDR3 contains 11 residues. Per the germline V gene, CDR1 is SGHTA and CDR2 is FQGNSA. The V end was cut by 5 bases, the J end by 6 bases, with 5 bases between. The CDR3 region is CASSQSNEQFF. The DNA of the CDR3 is TGTGCCAGCAGCCAGTCCAATGAGCAGTTCTTC.

This chain links TRBV7-7 with TRBJ2-5; 7 bases align to TRBD1. The J segment lost 2 bases and the V segment lost 5 bases, leaving 5 bases of the junction unmatched. The CDR3 has 14 residues. CDR1 is SSHAT and CDR2 is FNYEAQ in the germline V gene (reference sequence). CDR3 loop: CASSGRQGQETQYF. The CDR3 nucleotides are TGTGCCAGCAGCGGTAGACAGGGACAAGAGACCCAGTACTTC.

This clone was recorded only once. The rearrangement links TRBV7-2 to TRBJ1-6; maybe TRBD1 (6 bases). CDR1 is SGHTA, CDR2 FQGNSA, per germline. V gave up 4 bases and J gave up 5 bases, with 12 bases separating them. This CDR3 is 15 amino acids long. The CDR3, as DNA: TGTGCCAGCAGCTCAGGGGAAAGAGATAATTCACCCCTCCACTTT. This codes for CASSSGERDNSPLHF. Using reference TRBV7-2 and TRBJ1-6 for the parts outside the CDR3, the full variable domain is GAGVSQSPSNKVTEKGKDVELRCDPISGHTALYWYRQSLGQGLEFLIYFQGNSAPDKSGLPSDRFSAERTGGSVSTLTIQRTQQEDSAVYLCASSSGERDNSPLHFGNGTRLTVT.

The chain is built from TRBV18 and TRBJ1-1; no firm D call. CDR3 size: 15 residues. Germline values: CDR1 KGHSH, CDR2 LQKENI. V was pared by 0 bases and J by 1 base, with 9 bases between. Written as DNA, the CDR3 is TGTGCCAGCTCACCACCTTTCACCGAGAACACTGAAGCTTTCTTT. This translates into CASSPPFTENTEAFF.

This chain joins TRBV28 and TRBJ2-6; possible D gene TRBD1, 6 bases. Trimming left V 8 bases short and J 0 bases short, with 14 bases between. This CDR3 spans 16 amino acids. Germline V gene sequence: CDR1 MDHEN, CDR2 SYDVKM. The CDR3 bases are TGTGCCAGCTCTCGGACAGCCATCTCTGGGGCCAACGTCCTGACTTTC. It translates to CASSRTAISGANVLTF. The variable domain in full, completed from reference TRBV28 and TRBJ2-6, reads DVKVTQSSRYLVKRTGEKVFLECVQDMDHENMFWYRQDPGLGLRLIYFSYDVKMKEKGDIPEGYSVSREKKERFSLILESASTNQTSMYLCASSRTAISGANVLTFGAGSRLTVL.

In DNA form, the CDR3 reads TGTGCCTGGAGTGCAGTAGAAGAGACCCAGTACTTC. Translation gives CAWSAVEETQYF. The V gene is TRBV30, the J gene TRBJ2-5, with D unresolved. CDR3 length: 12 residues. V dropped 1 base and J dropped 3 bases, with 6 bases sitting between them. Germline CDR1 reads GTSNPN; CDR2 reads SVGIG (reference sequence).

The chain recombines TRBV6-6 with TRBJ2-1; TRBD2 matches at 9 bases. The CDR3 runs 16 residues. V dropped 4 bases and J dropped 7; count of bases not matched to a gene: 11. The germline V gene encodes CDR1 MNHNY and CDR2 SVGAGI (reference sequence). The CDR3 sequence is CASSSPSAGGPNEQFF. CDR3 sequence (DNA): TGTGCCAGCAGTTCCCCATCAGCGGGGGGCCCGAATGAGCAGTTCTTC.

This sequence joins TRBV7-9 and TRBJ2-2; weak D call: TRBD2 (6 bases). V dropped 5 bases and J dropped 4 bases, with 14 bases sitting between them. The germline V gene has CDR1 SEHNR and CDR2 FQNEAQ (reference sequence). This CDR3 is 15 amino acids long. CDR3 sequence: CASSQTQAGTGELFF. The CDR3, as DNA: TGTGCCAGCAGCCAGACCCAAGCGGGCACCGGGGAGCTGTTTTTT.

The chain's CDR3 is CATSDFGSGGQETQYF. In DNA, the CDR3 is TGTGCCACCAGTGATTTCGGTAGCGGGGGCCAAGAGACCCAGTACTTC. The rearrangement links TRBV24-1 to TRBJ2-5, with 9 bases fitting TRBD2. Germline CDR1 and CDR2: KGHDR and SFDVKD. V lost 1 base to trimming and J lost 1 base; unmatched junction nucleotides: 3. This CDR3 is 16 amino acids long.

The chain is built from TRBV28 and TRBJ1-4; unclear D gene. Germline V CDR1 and CDR2: MDHEN, SYDVKM. The V gene lost 6 bases and the J gene lost 8 bases, with 10 bases spanning the gap. The CDR3 length is 12 residues. This CDR3 is CASRAGGEKLFF. Here the CDR3 DNA reads TGTGCCAGCAGAGCAGGTGGGGAAAAACTGTTTTTT.